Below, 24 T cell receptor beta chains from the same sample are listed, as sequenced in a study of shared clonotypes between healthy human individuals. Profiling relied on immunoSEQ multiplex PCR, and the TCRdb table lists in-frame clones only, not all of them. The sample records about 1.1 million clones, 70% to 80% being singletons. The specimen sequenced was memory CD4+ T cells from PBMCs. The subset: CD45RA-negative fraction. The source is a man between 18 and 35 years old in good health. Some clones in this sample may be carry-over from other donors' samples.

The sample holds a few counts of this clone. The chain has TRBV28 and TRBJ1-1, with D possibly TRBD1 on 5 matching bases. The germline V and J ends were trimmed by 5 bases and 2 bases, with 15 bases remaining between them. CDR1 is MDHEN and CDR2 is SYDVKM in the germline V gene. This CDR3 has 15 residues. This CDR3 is CASSQGGARNTEAFF. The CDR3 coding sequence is TGTGCCAGCAGTCAGGGTGGGGCTCGAAACACTGAAGCTTTCTTT.

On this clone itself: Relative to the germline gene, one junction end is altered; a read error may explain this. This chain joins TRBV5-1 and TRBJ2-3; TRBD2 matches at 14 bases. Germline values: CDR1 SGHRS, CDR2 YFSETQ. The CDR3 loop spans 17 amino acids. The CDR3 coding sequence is TGCGCCAGCAGCGCGGGTGGGACTAGCGGGAGCACAGATACGCGGTATTTT. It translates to CASSAGGTSGSTDTRYF. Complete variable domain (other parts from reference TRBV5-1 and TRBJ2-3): KAGVTQTPRYLIKTRGQQVTLSCSPISGHRSVSWYQQTPGQGLQFLFEYFSETQRNKGNFPGRFSGRQFSNSRSEMNVSTLELGDSALYLCASSAGGTSGSTDTRYFGPGTRLTVL.

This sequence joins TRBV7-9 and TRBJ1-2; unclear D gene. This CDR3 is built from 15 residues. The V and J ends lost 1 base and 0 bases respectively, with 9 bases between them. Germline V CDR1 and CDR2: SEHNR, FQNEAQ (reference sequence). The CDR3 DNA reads TGTGCCAGCAGCTTAGGGCAGCACGCTAACTATGGCTACACCTTC. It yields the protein CASSLGQHANYGYTF.

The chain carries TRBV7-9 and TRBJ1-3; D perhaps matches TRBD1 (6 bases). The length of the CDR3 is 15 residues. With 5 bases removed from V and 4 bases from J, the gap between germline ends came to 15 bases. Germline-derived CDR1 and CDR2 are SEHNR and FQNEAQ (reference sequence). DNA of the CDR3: TGTGCCAGCAGCCGGAAGGGGGGCGCCGGAAACACCATATATTTT. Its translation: CASSRKGGAGNTIYF. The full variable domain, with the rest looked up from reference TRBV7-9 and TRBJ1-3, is DTGVSQNPRHKITKRGQNVTFRCDPISEHNRLYWYRQTLGQGPEFLTYFQNEAQLEKSRLLSDRFSAERPKGSFSTLEIQRTEQGDSAMYLCASSRKGGAGNTIYFGEGSWLTVV.

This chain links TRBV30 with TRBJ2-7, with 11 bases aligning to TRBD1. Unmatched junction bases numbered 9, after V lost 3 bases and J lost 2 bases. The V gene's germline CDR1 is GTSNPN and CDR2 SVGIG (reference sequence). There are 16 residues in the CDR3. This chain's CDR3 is CAWRPPGDRGTYEQYF. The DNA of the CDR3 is TGTGCCTGGAGGCCCCCCGGGGACAGGGGGACCTACGAGCAGTACTTC.

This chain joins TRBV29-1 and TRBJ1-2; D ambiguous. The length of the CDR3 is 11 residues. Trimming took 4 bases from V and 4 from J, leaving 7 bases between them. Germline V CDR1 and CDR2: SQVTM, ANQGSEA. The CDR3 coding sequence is TGCAGCGTTGTAAGGGCCTATGGCTACACCTTC. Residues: CSVVRAYGYTF. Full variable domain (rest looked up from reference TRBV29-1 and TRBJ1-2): SAVISQKPSRDICQRGTSLTIQCQVDSQVTMMFWYRQQPGQSLTLIATANQGSEATYESGFVIDKFPISRPNLTFSTLTVSNMSPEDSSIYLCSVVRAYGYTFGSGTRLTVV.

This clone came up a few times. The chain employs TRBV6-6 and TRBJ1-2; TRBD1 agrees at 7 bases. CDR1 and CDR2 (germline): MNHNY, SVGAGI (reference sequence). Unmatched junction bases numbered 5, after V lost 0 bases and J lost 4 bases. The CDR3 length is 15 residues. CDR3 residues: CASSYSGGGSYGYTF. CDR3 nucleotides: TGTGCCAGCAGTTACTCAGGGGGCGGGAGCTATGGCTACACCTTC.

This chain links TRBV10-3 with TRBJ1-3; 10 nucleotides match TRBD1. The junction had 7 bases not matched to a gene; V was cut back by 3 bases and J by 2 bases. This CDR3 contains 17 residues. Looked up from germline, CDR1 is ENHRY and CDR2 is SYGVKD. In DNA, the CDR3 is TGTGCCATCAGTGAAAAGGGACAGGGGAGTGCTGGAAACACCATATATTTT. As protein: CAISEKGQGSAGNTIYF.

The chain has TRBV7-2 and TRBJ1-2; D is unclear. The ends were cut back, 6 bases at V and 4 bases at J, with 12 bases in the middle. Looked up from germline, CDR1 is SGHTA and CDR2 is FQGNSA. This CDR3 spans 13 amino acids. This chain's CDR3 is CASRSTRIYGYTF. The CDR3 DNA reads TGTGCCAGCAGGTCAACACGGATCTATGGCTACACCTTC. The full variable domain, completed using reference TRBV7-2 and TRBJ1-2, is GAGVSQSPSNKVTEKGKDVELRCDPISGHTALYWYRQSLGQGLEFLIYFQGNSAPDKSGLPSDRFSAERTGGSVSTLTIQRTQQEDSAVYLCASRSTRIYGYTFGSGTRLTVV.

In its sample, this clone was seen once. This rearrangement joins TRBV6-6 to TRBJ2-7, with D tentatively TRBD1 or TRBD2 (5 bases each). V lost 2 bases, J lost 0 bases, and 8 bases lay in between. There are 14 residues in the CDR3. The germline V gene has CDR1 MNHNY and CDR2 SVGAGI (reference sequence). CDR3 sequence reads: CASSYIGTSYEQYF. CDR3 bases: TGTGCCAGCAGTTACATTGGGACCTCCTACGAGCAGTACTTC.

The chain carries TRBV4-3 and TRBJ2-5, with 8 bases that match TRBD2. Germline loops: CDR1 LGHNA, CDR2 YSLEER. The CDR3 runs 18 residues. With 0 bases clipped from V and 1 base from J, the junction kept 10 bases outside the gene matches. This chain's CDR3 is CASSQDLMSGSVQETQYF. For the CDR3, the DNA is TGCGCCAGCAGCCAAGATCTGATGAGCGGGAGTGTCCAAGAGACCCAGTACTTC.

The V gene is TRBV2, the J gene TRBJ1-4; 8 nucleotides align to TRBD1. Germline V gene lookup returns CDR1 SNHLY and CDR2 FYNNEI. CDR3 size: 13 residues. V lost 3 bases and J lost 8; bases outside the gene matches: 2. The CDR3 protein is CASSDRDREKLFF. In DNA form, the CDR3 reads TGTGCCAGCAGTGACCGGGACAGGGAAAAACTGTTTTTT.

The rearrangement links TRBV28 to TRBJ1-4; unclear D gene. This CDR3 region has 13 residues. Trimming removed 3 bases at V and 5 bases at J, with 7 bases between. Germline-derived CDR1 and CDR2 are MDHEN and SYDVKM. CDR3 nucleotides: TGTGCCAGCAGTTTGGTCCAGAATGAAAAACTGTTTTTT. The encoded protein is CASSLVQNEKLFF.

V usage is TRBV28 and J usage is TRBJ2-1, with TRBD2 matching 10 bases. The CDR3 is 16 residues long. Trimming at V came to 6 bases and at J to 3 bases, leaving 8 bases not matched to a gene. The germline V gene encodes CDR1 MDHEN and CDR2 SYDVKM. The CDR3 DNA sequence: TGTGCCAGCAGCTCCCCAGCGGGAGGGTTCTACAATGAGCAGTTCTTC. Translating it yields CASSSPAGGFYNEQFF. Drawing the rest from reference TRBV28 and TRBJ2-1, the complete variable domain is DVKVTQSSRYLVKRTGEKVFLECVQDMDHENMFWYRQDPGLGLRLIYFSYDVKMKEKGDIPEGYSVSREKKERFSLILESASTNQTSMYLCASSSPAGGFYNEQFFGPGTRLTVL.

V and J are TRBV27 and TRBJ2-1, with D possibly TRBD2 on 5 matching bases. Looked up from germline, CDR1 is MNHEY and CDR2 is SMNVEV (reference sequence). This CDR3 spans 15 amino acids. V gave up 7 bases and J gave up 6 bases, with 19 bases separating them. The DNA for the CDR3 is TGTGCCAGCACCCTCCGGGGAGCTGGAGGCAATGAGCAGTTCTTC. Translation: CASTLRGAGGNEQFF.

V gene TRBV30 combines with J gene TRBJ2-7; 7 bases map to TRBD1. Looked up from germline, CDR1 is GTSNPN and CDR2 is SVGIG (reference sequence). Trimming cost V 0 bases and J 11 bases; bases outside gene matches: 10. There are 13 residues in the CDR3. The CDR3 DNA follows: TGTGCCTGGAGTGTACAGGGGACGCCGGAGGAGTACTTC. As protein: CAWSVQGTPEEYF.

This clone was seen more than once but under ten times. CDR3 nucleotide sequence: TGTGCCAGCAGCCAGGGACTAGCGCCAGATACGCAGTATTTT. Translated, it gives CASSQGLAPDTQYF. This sequence joins TRBV11-3 and TRBJ2-3; TRBD2 aligns across 10 bases. Germline V lookup: CDR1 SGHNT, CDR2 YENEEA. This CDR3 has 14 amino acids. V lost 5 bases to trimming and J lost 4 bases; unmatched junction nucleotides: 3.

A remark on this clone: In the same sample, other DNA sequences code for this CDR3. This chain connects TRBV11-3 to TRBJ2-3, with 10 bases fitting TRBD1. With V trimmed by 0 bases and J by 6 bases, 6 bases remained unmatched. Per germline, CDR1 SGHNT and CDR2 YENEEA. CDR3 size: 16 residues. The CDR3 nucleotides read TGTGCCAGCAGCTTAGACCCCGGGACAGGGGCGGATACGCAGTATTTT. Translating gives CASSLDPGTGADTQYF. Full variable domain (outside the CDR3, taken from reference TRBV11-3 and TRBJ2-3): EAGVVQSPRYKIIEKKQPVAFWCNPISGHNTLYWYLQNLGQGPELLIRYENEEAVDDSQLPKDRFSAERLKGVDSTLKIQPAELGDSAVYLCASSLDPGTGADTQYFGPGTRLTVL.

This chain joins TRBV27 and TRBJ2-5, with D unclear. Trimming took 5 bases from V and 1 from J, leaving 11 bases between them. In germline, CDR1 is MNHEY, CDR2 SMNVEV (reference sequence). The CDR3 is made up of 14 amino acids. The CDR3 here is CASSNENRQETQYF. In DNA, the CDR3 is TGTGCCAGCAGTAATGAGAACCGCCAAGAGACCCAGTACTTC.

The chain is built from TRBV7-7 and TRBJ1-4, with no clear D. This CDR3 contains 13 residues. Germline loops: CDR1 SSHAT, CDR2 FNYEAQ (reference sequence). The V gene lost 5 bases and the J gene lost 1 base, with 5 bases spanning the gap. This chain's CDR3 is CASSPGTNEKLFF. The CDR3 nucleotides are TGTGCCAGCAGCCCAGGAACTAATGAAAAACTGTTTTTT.

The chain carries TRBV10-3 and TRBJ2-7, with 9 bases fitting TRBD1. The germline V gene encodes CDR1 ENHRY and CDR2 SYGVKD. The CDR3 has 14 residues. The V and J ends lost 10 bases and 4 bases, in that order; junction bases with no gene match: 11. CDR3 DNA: TGTGCCAGCAGCTCCGGGACAGGGCTATACGAGCAGTACTTC. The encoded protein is CASSSGTGLYEQYF.

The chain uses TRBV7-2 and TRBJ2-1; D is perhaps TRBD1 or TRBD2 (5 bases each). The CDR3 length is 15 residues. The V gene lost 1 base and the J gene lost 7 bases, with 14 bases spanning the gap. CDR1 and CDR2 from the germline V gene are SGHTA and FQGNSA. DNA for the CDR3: TGTGCCAGCAGCTTAGTAGGGACCCACGGGAATGAGCAGTTCTTC. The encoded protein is CASSLVGTHGNEQFF.

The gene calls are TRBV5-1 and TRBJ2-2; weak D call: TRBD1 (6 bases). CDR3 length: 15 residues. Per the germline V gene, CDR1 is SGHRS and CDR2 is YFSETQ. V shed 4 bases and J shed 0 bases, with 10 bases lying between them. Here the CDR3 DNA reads TGCGCCAGCAGCAAGGACAGCCCGAACACCGGGGAGCTGTTTTTT. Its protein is CASSKDSPNTGELFF. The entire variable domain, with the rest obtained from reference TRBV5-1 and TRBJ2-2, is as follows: KAGVTQTPRYLIKTRGQQVTLSCSPISGHRSVSWYQQTPGQGLQFLFEYFSETQRNKGNFPGRFSGRQFSNSRSEMNVSTLELGDSALYLCASSKDSPNTGELFFGEGSRLTVL.

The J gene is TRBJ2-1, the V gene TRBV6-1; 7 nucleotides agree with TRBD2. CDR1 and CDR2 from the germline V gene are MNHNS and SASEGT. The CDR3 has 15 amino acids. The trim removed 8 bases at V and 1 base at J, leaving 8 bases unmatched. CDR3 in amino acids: CASAKRDISYNEQFF. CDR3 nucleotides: TGTGCCAGCGCGAAGCGGGATATTTCCTACAATGAGCAGTTCTTC.